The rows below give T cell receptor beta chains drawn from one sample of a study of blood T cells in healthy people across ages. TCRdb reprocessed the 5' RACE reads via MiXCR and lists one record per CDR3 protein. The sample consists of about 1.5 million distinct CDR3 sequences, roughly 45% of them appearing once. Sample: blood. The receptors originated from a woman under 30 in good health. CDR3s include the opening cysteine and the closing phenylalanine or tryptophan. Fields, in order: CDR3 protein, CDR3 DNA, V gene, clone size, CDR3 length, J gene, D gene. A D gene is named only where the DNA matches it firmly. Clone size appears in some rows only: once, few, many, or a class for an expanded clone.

CASSHPKGEQFF | TGTGCCAGCAGCCATCCAAAAGGTGAGCAGTTCTTC | TRBV3-1 | once | 12 | TRBJ2-1 | -
CATSRDLDPMNTEAFF | TGTGCCACCAGCAGAGACCTGGACCCCATGAACACTGAAGCTTTCTTT | TRBV15 | - | 16 | TRBJ1-1 | -
CASSPGQGLFSYNEQYF | TGTGCCAGCAGTCCCGGACAGGGGCTATTTTCCTACAATGAGCAGTACTTC | TRBV6-1 | - | 17 | TRBJ2-7 | TRBD1
CAITDRAGYNSPLHF | TGTGCCATCACCGACAGGGCTGGTTATAATTCACCCCTCCACTTT | TRBV10-3 | - | 15 | TRBJ1-6 | TRBD1
CASSPLRGGPGELFF | TGTGCCAGCAGTCCCCTCCGGGGGGGCCCCGGGGAGCTGTTTTTT | TRBV6-6 | - | 15 | TRBJ2-2 | TRBD2
CATAQEETQYF | TGTGCCACGGCACAGGAGGAGACCCAGTACTTC | TRBV15 | - | 11 | TRBJ2-5 | -
CASSDKGGGDIQYF | TGTGCCAGCAGTGACAAGGGGGGAGGAGACATTCAGTACTTC | TRBV6-4 | - | 14 | TRBJ2-4 | -
CASSFRDSTGYTF | TGTGCCAGCAGTTTCCGGGACAGCACTGGCTACACCTTC | TRBV6-6 | few | 13 | TRBJ1-2 | TRBD1
CASSVLGQQGTEAFF | TGCGCCAGCAGCGTTTTAGGGCAGCAGGGGACTGAAGCTTTCTTT | TRBV4-1 | few | 15 | TRBJ1-1 | -
CASSFGTGGAYEQYF | TGTGCCAGCAGCTTCGGGACAGGGGGGGCCTACGAGCAGTACTTC | TRBV7-9 | - | 15 | TRBJ2-7 | TRBD1
CATNKEGRDTRYF | TGTGCCACCAACAAGGAGGGGAGAGATACGCGGTATTTT | TRBV4-2 | - | 13 | TRBJ2-3 | -
CASSLRELAGGLSYNEQFF | TGTGCCAGCAGCTTAAGGGAACTAGCGGGAGGCCTCTCCTACAATGAGCAGTTCTTC | TRBV7-9 | - | 19 | TRBJ2-1 | TRBD2
CASSPITNRGMNTEAFF | TGCGCCAGCAGCCCCATTACCAACAGGGGGATGAACACTGAAGCTTTCTTT | TRBV5-1 | few | 17 | TRBJ1-1 | TRBD1
CASSQPGRAYEQYF | TGTGCCAGCAGTCAACCAGGGCGAGCCTACGAGCAGTACTTC | TRBV28 | few | 14 | TRBJ2-7 | -
CASLTRTGPNNEQFF | TGTGCCAGCCTGACACGGACAGGGCCTAACAATGAGCAGTTCTTC | TRBV2 | few | 15 | TRBJ2-1 | TRBD1
CASRKGLAEPLYEQYF | TGTGCCAGCAGAAAAGGACTAGCGGAACCATTGTACGAGCAGTACTTC | TRBV6-5 | - | 16 | TRBJ2-7 | TRBD2
CSAKPFHAGDQETQYF | TGCAGTGCTAAACCGTTTCATGCGGGGGACCAAGAGACCCAGTACTTC | TRBV20-1 | - | 16 | TRBJ2-5 | TRBD2
CSAKMGGVTHEQYF | TGCAGTGCTAAAATGGGGGGAGTCACACACGAGCAGTACTTC | TRBV20-1 | few | 14 | TRBJ2-7 | -
CASSQAGSGTGELFF | TGTGCCAGCAGCCAAGCGGGGTCAGGGACCGGGGAGCTGTTTTTT | TRBV3-1 | - | 15 | TRBJ2-2 | -
CASSVIGTGGETQYF | TGTGCCAGCAGTGTCATAGGGACAGGGGGAGAGACCCAGTACTTC | TRBV25-1 | - | 15 | TRBJ2-5 | TRBD1
CASTKGDSPLHF | TGTGCCAGCACCAAGGGGGATTCACCCCTCCACTTT | TRBV6-6 | few | 12 | TRBJ1-6 | -
CASSQGTGGPRTDTQYF | TGTGCCAGCAGCCAAGGGACAGGGGGCCCCCGCACAGATACGCAGTATTTT | TRBV4-2 | few | 17 | TRBJ2-3 | TRBD1
CASNVQGALGDNEQFF | TGTGCCAGCAACGTACAGGGGGCGCTTGGAGACAATGAGCAGTTCTTC | TRBV9 | - | 16 | TRBJ2-1 | TRBD1
CAGSYAGQDGNQPQHF | TGTGCCGGCAGTTACGCGGGCCAAGACGGCAATCAGCCCCAGCATTTT | TRBV6-6 | - | 16 | TRBJ1-5 | -
CASSLRLGNEQFF | TGTGCCAGCAGTTTAAGGCTGGGGAATGAGCAGTTCTTC | TRBV28 | - | 13 | TRBJ2-1 | -
CASSQVRGESYEQYF | TGTGCCAGCAGCCAAGTCAGGGGGGAGTCCTACGAGCAGTACTTC | TRBV4-2 | few | 15 | TRBJ2-7 | -
CASNSGGTDNEQFF | TGCGCCAGCAATTCCGGAGGGACGGACAATGAGCAGTTCTTC | TRBV5-1 | - | 14 | TRBJ2-1 | -
CASSLAGTESYEQYF | TGTGCCAGCAGCTTGGCCGGGACCGAGTCCTACGAGCAGTACTTC | TRBV7-2 | few | 15 | TRBJ2-7 | -
CSARDPRLWSRGESYNEQYF | TGCAGTGCTAGAGACCCCCGATTATGGTCTAGGGGAGAATCTTACAATGAGCAGTACTTC | TRBV20-1 | - | 20 | TRBJ2-5 | -
CASAHNSAPDSYNEQFF | TGCGCCAGCGCCCACAATAGCGCACCCGACTCCTACAATGAGCAGTTCTTC | TRBV5-1 | - | 17 | TRBJ2-1 | -
CATSDWDREADTQYF | TGTGCCACCAGTGATTGGGACAGGGAAGCGGATACGCAGTATTTT | TRBV24-1 | - | 15 | TRBJ2-3 | TRBD1
CASSSAIEAFF | TGCGCCAGCAGCTCGGCTATTGAAGCTTTCTTT | TRBV5-1 | - | 11 | TRBJ1-1 | -